This entry is about one T cell receptor (beta chain). This sample is part of a study of blood T cell repertoires in COVID-19. Looked up from germline, CDR1 is MDHEN and CDR2 is SYDVKM. V lost 3 bases, J lost 7 bases, and 13 bases lay in between. This CDR3 has 14 residues. Assay used: immunoSEQ multiplex PCR; TCRdb lists only in-frame clones, some missing. Among roughly 520,000 clones listed, 88% were seen once. V is TRBV28 and J is TRBJ2-1; D may be TRBD1 (6 bases). Material: PBMCs or T cells enriched from blood (not recorded which). This receptor was obtained from a woman in her thirties or forties who had recovered from COVID-19. CDR3 region: CASSFQGTRNEQFF. DNA of the CDR3: TGTGCCAGCAGTTTCCAGGGGACGAGGAATGAGCAGTTCTTC.